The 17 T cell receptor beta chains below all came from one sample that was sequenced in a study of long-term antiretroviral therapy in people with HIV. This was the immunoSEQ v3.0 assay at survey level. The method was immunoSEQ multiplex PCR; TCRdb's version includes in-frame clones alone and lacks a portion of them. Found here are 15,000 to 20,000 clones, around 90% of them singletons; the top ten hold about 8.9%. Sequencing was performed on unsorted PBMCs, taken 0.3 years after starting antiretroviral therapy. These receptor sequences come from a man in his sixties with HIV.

As DNA, the CDR3 is TGTGCCAGCAGTTTACCCCGCGGAGCACAGTTCTTC. It codes for CASSLPRGAQFF. The chain couples TRBV28 to TRBJ2-1; D gene uncertain. The CDR3 totals 12 residues. V was cut by 2 bases and J by 13 bases, with 12 bases left in between. Germline V gene lookup returns CDR1 MDHEN and CDR2 SYDVKM.

CDR3 nucleotide sequence: TGTGCCAGCAGTGGCCGGGGCCCAATCTACGAGCAGTACTTC. Its translation is CASSGRGPIYEQYF. V and J are TRBV6-1 and TRBJ2-7, with D perhaps being TRBD1 or TRBD2 (5 bases each). Germline-derived CDR1 and CDR2 are MNHNS and SASEGT. The CDR3 covers 14 residues. The ends were cut back, 4 bases at V and 3 bases at J, with 13 bases in the middle.

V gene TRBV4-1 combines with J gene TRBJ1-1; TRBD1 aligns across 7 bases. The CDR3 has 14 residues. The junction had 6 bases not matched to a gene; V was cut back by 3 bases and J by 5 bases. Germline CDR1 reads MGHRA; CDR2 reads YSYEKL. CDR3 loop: CASSHPDRATEAFF. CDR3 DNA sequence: TGCGCCAGCAGCCACCCCGACAGGGCGACTGAAGCTTTCTTT.

The CDR3 bases are TGCGCCAGCAGCCCAGGGAGGGATCAGCCCCAGCATTTT. This gives the protein CASSPGRDQPQHF. The V gene is TRBV10-1, the J gene TRBJ1-5, with TRBD1 as a possible D gene (5 bases). The germline V gene encodes CDR1 WNHNN and CDR2 SYGVQD (reference sequence). This CDR3 has 13 amino acids. The V end was cut by 6 bases, the J end by 5 bases, with 11 bases between.

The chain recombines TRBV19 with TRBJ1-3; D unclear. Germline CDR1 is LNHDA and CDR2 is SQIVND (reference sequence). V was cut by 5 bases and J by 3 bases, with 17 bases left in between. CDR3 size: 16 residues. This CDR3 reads CASSPTLRVGGNTIYF. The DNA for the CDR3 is TGTGCCAGTAGTCCCACACTAAGGGTTGGTGGAAACACCATATATTTT.

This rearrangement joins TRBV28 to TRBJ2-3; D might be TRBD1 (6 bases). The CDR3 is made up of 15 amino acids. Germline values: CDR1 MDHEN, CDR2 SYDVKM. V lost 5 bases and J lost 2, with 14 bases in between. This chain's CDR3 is CASSPPGQDTDTQYF. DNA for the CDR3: TGTGCCAGCAGTCCTCCGGGACAAGACACAGATACGCAGTATTTT.

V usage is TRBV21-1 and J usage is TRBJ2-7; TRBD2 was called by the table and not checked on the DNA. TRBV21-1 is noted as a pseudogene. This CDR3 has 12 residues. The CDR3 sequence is CASSSRRGEQYF. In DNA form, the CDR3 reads TGTGCCAGCAGCTCCCGACGGGGGGAGCAGTACTTC.

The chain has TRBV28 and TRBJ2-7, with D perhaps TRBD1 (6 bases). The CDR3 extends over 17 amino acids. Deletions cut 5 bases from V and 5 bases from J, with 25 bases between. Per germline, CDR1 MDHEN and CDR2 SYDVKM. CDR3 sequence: CASSPPPSYSSGDEQYF. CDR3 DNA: TGTGCCAGCAGTCCCCCCCCCTCCTACTCATCAGGGGACGAGCAGTACTTC.

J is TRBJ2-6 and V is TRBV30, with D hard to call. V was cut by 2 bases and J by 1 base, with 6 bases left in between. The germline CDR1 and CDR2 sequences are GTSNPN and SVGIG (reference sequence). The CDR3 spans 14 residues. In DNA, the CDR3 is TGTGCCTGGAGTCGAGTGTCTGGGGCCAACGTCCTGACTTTC. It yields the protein CAWSRVSGANVLTF.

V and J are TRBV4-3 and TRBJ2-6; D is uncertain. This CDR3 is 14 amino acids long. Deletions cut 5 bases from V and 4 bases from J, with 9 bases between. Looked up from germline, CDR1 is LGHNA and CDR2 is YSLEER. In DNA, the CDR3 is TGCGCCAGCAGCTCCCGGACGGGGGCCAACGTCCTGACTTTC. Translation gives CASSSRTGANVLTF.

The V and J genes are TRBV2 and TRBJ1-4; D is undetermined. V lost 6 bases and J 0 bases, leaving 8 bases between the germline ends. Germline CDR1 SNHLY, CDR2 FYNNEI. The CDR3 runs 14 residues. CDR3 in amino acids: CASSGLSTNEKLFF. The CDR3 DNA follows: TGTGCCAGCAGCGGTCTGTCAACTAATGAAAAACTGTTTTTT.

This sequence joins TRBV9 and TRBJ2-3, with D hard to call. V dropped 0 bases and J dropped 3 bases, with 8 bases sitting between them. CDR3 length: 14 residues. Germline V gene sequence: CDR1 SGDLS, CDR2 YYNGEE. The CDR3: CASSVASGTDTQYF. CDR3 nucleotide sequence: TGTGCCAGCAGCGTAGCTTCTGGAACAGATACGCAGTATTTT. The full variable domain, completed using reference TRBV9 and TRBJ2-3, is DSGVTQTPKHLITATGQRVTLRCSPRSGDLSVYWYQQSLDQGLQFLIQYYNGEERAKGNILERFSAQQFPDLHSELNLSSLELGDSALYFCASSVASGTDTQYFGPGTRLTVL.

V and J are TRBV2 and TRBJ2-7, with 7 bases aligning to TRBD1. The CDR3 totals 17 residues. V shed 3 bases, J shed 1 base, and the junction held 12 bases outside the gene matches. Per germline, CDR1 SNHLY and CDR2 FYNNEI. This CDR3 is CASSEVWGQQRSYEQYF. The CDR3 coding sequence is TGTGCCAGCAGTGAGGTGTGGGGACAGCAAAGGTCCTACGAGCAGTACTTC.

The CDR3 protein is CASSSSLQGSYNEQFF. The DNA of the CDR3 is TGTGCCAGCAGCTCTTCACTCCAGGGCTCCTACAATGAGCAGTTCTTC. This rearrangement joins TRBV13 to TRBJ2-1, with D possibly being TRBD1 (5 bases). The ends were cut back, 4 bases at V and 0 bases at J, with 13 bases in the middle. CDR1 and CDR2 from the germline V gene are PRHDT and FYEKMQ (reference sequence). CDR3 length equals 16 residues.

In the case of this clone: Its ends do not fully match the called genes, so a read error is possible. CDR3 amino acids: CASSSQGVVGF. The CDR3 DNA sequence: TGTGCCAGCAGTTCCCAGGGGGTGGTTGGCTTC. V usage is TRBV28 and J usage is TRBJ2-7; 7 positions agree with TRBD1. The germline V gene has CDR1 MDHEN and CDR2 SYDVKM. The CDR3 runs to 11 residues.

The CDR3 sequence: CASSPRVPSYEQYF. The CDR3 DNA reads as TGTGCCAGCTCACCACGCGTCCCCTCCTACGAGCAGTACTTC. The chain is built from TRBV18 and TRBJ2-7; D ambiguous. CDR1 and CDR2 (germline): KGHSH, LQKENI. Deletions cut 1 base from V and 0 bases from J, with 7 bases between. The CDR3 is 14 residues long.

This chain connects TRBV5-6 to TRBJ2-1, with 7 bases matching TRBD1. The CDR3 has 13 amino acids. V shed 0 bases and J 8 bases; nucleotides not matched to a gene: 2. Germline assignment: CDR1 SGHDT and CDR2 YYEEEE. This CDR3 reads CASSLEDRDEQFF. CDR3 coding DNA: TGTGCCAGCAGCTTGGAAGACAGGGATGAGCAGTTCTTC.